The clone carrying this TCR beta chain was detected only a few times. The sample is drawn from a study of blood T cells in healthy people across ages. With a J-beta primer mix and a sample-barcoded 5' primer, a second PCR ran about 7 to 11 cycles. From the 5' RACE reads, TCRdb called clonotypes with MiXCR, one entry per CDR3 protein. The data hold fewer than 2,000,000 distinct CDR3 sequences, with more than 35% observed a single time. Germline assignment: CDR1 SGHAT and CDR2 FQNNGV. The length of the CDR3 is 15 residues. V dropped 5 bases and J dropped 0 bases, with 13 bases sitting between them. This TCR was recovered from a human donor in good health. The sequenced material came from blood. The chain recombines TRBV11-2 with TRBJ1-1, with D possibly TRBD1 on 6 matching bases. The CDR3 loop reads CASSPRTVLNTEAFF. The CDR3 nucleotides are TGTGCCAGCAGCCCTCGGACAGTCCTGAACACTGAAGCTTTCTTT.